This T cell receptor beta chain stems from a study of identical twins (dated by TCRdb to 2016 to 2017). In the study overall: The study deep-sequenced TCR alpha and beta repertoires from monozygotic twins, unrelated adults of various ages and cord blood to test whether fetal clonotypes persist. Replicate twin experiments were performed at different times using different library preparation protocols to rule out contamination.

Broader findings and caveats from the paper: Compared with coincidental sharing between unrelated individuals, out-of-frame TCR alpha sequences shared between twins had an excess of sequences with low generation probability. Because the same donors could not be followed over many years, conclusions were based on cross-sectional statistical analysis. The excess sharing between twins in beta out-of-frame sequences was weaker because fewer shared sequences reduced the signal-to-noise ratio. Zero-insertion analyses could be partly confounded by invariant T cells such as MAIT and iNKT, although diverse VJ usage argued against such confounding for most clonotypes. Out-of-frame TCR alpha sharing in monozygotic twins was systematically underestimated by recombination models, whereas sharing between unrelated individuals was in agreement with the recombination models. Abundant cord blood beta clonotypes carried fewer insertions; young adult naive repertoires showed a weaker similar trend, while memory repertoires showed none.

A word on this clonotype: The antigen this receptor binds is unknown. One base away there is no much larger clone; base qualities are not given.

Every donor was a healthy Caucasian. The twin cohort comprised three pairs of female monozygotic twins, all aged roughly 18 to 30 years. RNA for TCR libraries was isolated from peripheral blood mononuclear cells. Library preparation employed 5' RACE. TCRdb names Illumina HiSeq 2000 as the instrument used. A universal primer binding site was introduced by template switching, and a unique molecular identifier was present in the final cDNA, enabling accurate counting of TCR cDNA molecules. First-strand cDNA for TCR alpha and beta chains was synthesized from specific primers in the conserved constant-segment region. To control for contamination, every cDNA library carried two barcodes: a SMART-Mk sample barcode plus Illumina barcodes. TruSeq adapter sequences and Illumina sample barcodes were added in two successive PCR steps. TCR alpha and beta cDNA libraries were sequenced on the Illumina HiSeq platform with custom primers. As for how the authors treated the data: Unique molecular identifiers were extracted from raw reads with MiGEC, and CDR3 positions were determined with MiXCR. For each individual, recombination models were inferred using an EM algorithm with the repgenHMM and IGoR tools. Shared clonotype analysis was performed with the tcR package in R, normalizing sharing by the product of cloneset sizes. To study raw recombination without the effects of thymic and clonal selection, out-of-frame nonproductive sequences were analyzed. In-frame beta chains were kept once TCRdb had trimmed the public reads at Q25 with fastp and called clones with MiXCR. Every CDR3 protein is listed once, alongside the most common genes and DNA of its rows. The V and J calls and clone size come from TCRdb's table, not from the authors' own analysis. The sample table lists hundreds of thousands of distinct CDR3 sequences, roughly 20% of them with a count of one. The top ten hold around 12% of the sample.

According to the germline V gene, CDR1 reads SGHVS and CDR2 reads FQNEAQ. From cysteine to phenylalanine, the CDR3 is 14 amino acids long. Of the read, only the CDR3 DNA is kept; its 42 bases are in frame from base 1. At the junction V is shortened by 2 bases and J by 3 bases, with 7 bases in between. This sample also appeared in a second study, on T cells expressing NK-cell markers. The other study reports the following: Three sorted T-cell subsets (CD3+CD56+NKG2C+, CD3+CD56+NKG2C- and CD3+CD56-NKG2C+) from 8 or 9 donors had their TCR beta-chain repertoires profiled. Of the eight sequenced donors, seven were found to be HCMV-seropositive and one was found to be HCMV-seronegative. In several experiments an anti-gammadeltaTCR antibody was added to restrict sorting to alphabetaTCR-expressing T cells. In six donors, the dominant CD3+CD56+NKG2C+ clonotypes were found to rank among the top 10 CD8+ clonotypes and to make up roughly 1.0-7.0% of CD8+ T cells. Those dominant clonotypes were again the most abundant among CD3+CD56-NKG2C+ cells in several donors, at roughly 25-60.1%. Whether the expanded NKG2C-expressing T cell clones were specific for HCMV antigens remained unclear. The eight sequenced donors were randomly selected healthy volunteers, three men and five women. To determine HCMV serostatus, a commercial ELISA kit was used to detect HCMV-specific IgG in serum. Bulk peripheral blood T-cell repertoires were additionally sequenced from unsorted PBMC for roughly six donors. MIGEC was used to demultiplex reads and group the reads by UMI, and MiTCR was used to assemble and quantify clonotypes. Only TCR cDNA sequences supported by at least two reads were kept to exclude erroneous sequences. The tcR package was used for downstream repertoire analysis, and clonotypes were matched between fractions using CDR3 nucleotide sequence together with V segment. Antigen specificity was annotated against VDJdb with VDJmatch, allowing one amino acid substitution in CDR3.

The receptor chain draws on TRBV7-8 and TRBJ1-4; a weak D assignment points to TRBD1 (6 bases agree). Sequenced: PBMCs. This TCR was sampled from a woman aged 18-35 years in good health. CDR3 sequence: CASSLRGANEKLFF. The DNA is as follows: TGTGCCAGCAGCTTAAGGGGGGCTAATGAAAAACTGTTTTTT.